The T cell receptor (beta chain) under discussion was sequenced for a study of control samples from healthy donors and cancer patients. CDR3 length: 14 amino acids. Trimming took off 5 bases at V and 0 bases at J, with 9 bases between the two ends. Germline lookup yields CDR1 MNHEY and CDR2 SVGAGI. Measured with immunoSEQ multiplex PCR; TCRdb has only the in-frame clones, and not every one. Of under 450,000 clones in the sample, 90% were seen once. The sequenced sample was PBMCs. The origin of this receptor is a man between 35 and 55 years old with head and neck cancer. The chain carries TRBV6-5 and TRBJ2-3; D perhaps matches TRBD2 (6 bases). CDR3 protein: CASSLGSSTDTQYF. In DNA, the CDR3 is TGTGCCAGCAGTCTCGGGAGTAGCACAGATACGCAGTATTTT.